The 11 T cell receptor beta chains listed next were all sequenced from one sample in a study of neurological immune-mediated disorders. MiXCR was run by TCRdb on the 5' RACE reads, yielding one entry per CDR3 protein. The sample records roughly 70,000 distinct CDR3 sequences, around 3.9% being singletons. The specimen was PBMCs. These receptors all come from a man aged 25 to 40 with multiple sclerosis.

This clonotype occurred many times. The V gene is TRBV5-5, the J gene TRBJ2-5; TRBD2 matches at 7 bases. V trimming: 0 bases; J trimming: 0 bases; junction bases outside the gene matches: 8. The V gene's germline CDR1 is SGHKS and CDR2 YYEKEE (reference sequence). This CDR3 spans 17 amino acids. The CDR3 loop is CASSLVRASGYQETQYF. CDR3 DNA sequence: TGTGCCAGCAGCTTGGTTAGGGCTAGCGGCTACCAAGAGACCCAGTACTTC.

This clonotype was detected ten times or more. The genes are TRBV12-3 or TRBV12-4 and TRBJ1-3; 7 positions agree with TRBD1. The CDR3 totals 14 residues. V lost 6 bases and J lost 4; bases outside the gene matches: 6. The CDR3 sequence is CASRPLGQGNTIYF. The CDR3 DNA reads TGTGCCAGCAGACCTCTGGGACAGGGAAACACCATATATTTT.

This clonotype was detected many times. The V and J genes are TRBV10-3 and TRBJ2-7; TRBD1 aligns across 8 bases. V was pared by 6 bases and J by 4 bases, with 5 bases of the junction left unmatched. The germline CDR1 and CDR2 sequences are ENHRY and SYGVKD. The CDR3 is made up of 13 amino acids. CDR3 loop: CAISPGQGYEQYF. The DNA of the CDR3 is TGTGCCATCAGCCCCGGACAGGGTTACGAGCAGTACTTC.

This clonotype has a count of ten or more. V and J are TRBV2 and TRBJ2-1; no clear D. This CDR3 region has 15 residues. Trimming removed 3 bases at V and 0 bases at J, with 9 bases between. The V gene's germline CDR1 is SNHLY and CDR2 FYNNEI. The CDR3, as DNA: TGTGCCAGCAGTGAGACGACTGACTCCTACAATGAGCAGTTCTTC. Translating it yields CASSETTDSYNEQFF.

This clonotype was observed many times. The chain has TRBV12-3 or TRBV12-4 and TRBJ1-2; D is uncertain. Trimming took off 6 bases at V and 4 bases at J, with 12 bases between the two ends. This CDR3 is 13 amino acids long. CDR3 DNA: TGTGCCAGCAGCTCTGATGCTTTCTATGGCTACACCTTC. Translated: CASSSDAFYGYTF.

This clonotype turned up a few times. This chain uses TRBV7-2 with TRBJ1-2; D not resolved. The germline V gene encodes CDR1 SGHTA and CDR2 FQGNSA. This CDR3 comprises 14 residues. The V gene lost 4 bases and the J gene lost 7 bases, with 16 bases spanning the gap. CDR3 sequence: CASSYIKAIAGYTF. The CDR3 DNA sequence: TGTGCCAGCAGCTACATAAAGGCGATAGCTGGCTACACCTTC.

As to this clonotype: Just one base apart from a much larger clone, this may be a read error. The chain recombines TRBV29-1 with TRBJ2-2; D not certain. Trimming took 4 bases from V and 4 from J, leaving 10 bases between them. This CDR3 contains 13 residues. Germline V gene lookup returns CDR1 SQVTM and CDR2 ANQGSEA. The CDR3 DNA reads TGCAGCGTTGGTATTAGAGGCACCGGGGAGCTGTTTTTT. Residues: CSVGIRGTGELFF.

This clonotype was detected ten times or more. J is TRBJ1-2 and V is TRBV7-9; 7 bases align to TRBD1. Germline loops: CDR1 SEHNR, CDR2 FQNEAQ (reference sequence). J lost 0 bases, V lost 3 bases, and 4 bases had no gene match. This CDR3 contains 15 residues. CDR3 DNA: TGTGCCAGCAGCTTCCAGGGGGGAGCTAACTATGGCTACACCTTC. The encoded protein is CASSFQGGANYGYTF.

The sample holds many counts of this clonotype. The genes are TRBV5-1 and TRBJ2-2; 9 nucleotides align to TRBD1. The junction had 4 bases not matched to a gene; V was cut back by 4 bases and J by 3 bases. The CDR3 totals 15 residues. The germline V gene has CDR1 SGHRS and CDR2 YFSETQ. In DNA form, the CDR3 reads TGCGCCAGCAGCCCTTACAGGGGGCACACCGGGGAGCTGTTTTTT. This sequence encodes CASSPYRGHTGELFF.

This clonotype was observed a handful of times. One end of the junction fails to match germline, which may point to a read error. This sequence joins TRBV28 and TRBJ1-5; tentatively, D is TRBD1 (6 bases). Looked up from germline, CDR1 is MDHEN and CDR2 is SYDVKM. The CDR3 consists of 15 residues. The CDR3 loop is CASSLADSSNQPQNF. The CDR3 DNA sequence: TGTGCCAGCAGTCTCGCGGACAGTAGCAATCAGCCCCAGAATTTT. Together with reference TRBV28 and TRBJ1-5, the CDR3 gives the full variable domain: DVKVTQSSRYLVKRTGEKVFLECVQDMDHENMFWYRQDPGLGLRLIYFSYDVKMKEKGDIPEGYSVSREKKERFSLILESASTNQTSMYLCASSLADSSNQPQNFGDGTRLSIL.

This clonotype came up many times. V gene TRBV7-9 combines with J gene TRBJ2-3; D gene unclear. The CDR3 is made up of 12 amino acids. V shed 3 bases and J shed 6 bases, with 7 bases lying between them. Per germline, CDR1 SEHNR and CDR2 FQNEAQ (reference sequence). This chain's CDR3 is CASSFWADTQYF. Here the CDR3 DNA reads TGTGCCAGCAGCTTTTGGGCGGATACGCAGTATTTT.